The 5 T cell receptor beta chains in this list originate from one sample, sequenced in a study of T cells in Graves' hyperthyroidism and ophthalmopathy. From RNA transcripts, TCR beta CDR3 regions were amplified. HTBI primers drove first-round RT-PCR of the TCR CDR3. TCRdb recomputed calls from the multiplex PCR reads with MiXCR, one row per CDR3 protein. The sample consists of hundreds of thousands of distinct CDR3 sequences, about 20% of them appearing once. Sequencing was done on a sample of blood. The receptors derive from a man aged 35 to 55 with Graves' ophthalmopathy.

In this sample, this clonotype turned up many times. The chain links TRBV20-1 to TRBJ2-5; D uncertain. Germline CDR1 DFQATT, CDR2 SNEGSKA (reference sequence). The CDR3 is 11 residues long. Trimming pared 6 bases from V and 1 base from J, leaving 6 bases between. DNA of the CDR3: TGCAGTGCGAGCGCCCAAGAGACCCAGTACTTC. Translation gives CSASAQETQYF.

The chain is built from TRBV5-1 and TRBJ1-4; D is possibly TRBD1 (5 bases). V was pared by 0 bases and J by 7 bases, with 10 bases between. This CDR3 is 14 amino acids long. Germline loops: CDR1 SGHRS, CDR2 YFSETQ. CDR3 sequence (DNA): TGCGCCAGCAGCTTGGCCCCGGGGCTTGAAAAACTGTTTTTT. The encoded protein is CASSLAPGLEKLFF.

This clonotype was counted a few times. The chain recombines TRBV5-6 with TRBJ1-1; no clear D. The germline CDR1 and CDR2 sequences are SGHDT and YYEEEE. This CDR3 has 15 amino acids. Trimming removed 0 bases from V and 0 bases from J, with 9 bases in between. In nucleotides, the CDR3 is TGTGCCAGCAGCTTGGTCGGGATCATGAACACTGAAGCTTTCTTT. Amino acid sequence: CASSLVGIMNTEAFF.

This clonotype was detected many times. The chain has TRBV30 and TRBJ1-4; D unclear. Germline CDR1 is GTSNPN and CDR2 is SVGIG (reference sequence). The CDR3 has 12 residues. Deletions cut 4 bases from V and 10 bases from J, with 13 bases between. This CDR3 is CAWNRKAGKLFF. The CDR3 region has the DNA TGTGCCTGGAATCGGAAGGCGGGAAAACTGTTTTTT.

This clonotype has only a few counts. The chain combines TRBV11-3 with TRBJ2-6, with 9 bases matching TRBD1. CDR1 and CDR2 from the germline V gene are SGHNT and YENEEA. V lost 4 bases and J lost 2; bases outside the gene matches: 6. The CDR3 sequence is 17 residues long. DNA for the CDR3: TGTGCCAGCAGCTCTGGACAGGGGAGTACTGGGGCCAACGTCCTGACTTTC. Its translation is CASSSGQGSTGANVLTF.